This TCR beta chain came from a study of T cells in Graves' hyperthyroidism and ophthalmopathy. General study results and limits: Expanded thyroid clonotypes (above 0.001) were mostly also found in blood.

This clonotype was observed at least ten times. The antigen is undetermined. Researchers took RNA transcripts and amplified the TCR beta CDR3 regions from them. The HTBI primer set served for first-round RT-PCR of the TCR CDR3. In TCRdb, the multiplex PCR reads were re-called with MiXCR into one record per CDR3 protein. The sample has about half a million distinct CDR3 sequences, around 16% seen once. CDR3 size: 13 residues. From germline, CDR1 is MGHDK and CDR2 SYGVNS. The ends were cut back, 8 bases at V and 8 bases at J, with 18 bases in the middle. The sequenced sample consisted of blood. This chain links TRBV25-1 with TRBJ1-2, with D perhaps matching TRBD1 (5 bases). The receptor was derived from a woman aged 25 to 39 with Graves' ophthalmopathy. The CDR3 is CASAGGVYWGYTF. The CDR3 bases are TGTGCCAGCGCTGGAGGGGTTTACTGGGGCTACACCTTC.